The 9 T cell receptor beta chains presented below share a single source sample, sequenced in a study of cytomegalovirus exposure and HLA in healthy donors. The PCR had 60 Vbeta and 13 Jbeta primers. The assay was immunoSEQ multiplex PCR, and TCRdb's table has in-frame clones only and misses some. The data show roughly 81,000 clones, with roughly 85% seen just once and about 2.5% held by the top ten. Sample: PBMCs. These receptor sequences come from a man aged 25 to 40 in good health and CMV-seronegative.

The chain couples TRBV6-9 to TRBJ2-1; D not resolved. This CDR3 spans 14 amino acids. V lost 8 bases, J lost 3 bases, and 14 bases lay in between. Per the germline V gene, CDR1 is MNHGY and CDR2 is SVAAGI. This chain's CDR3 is CASPAIHYYNEQFF. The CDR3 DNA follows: TGTGCCAGCCCCGCCATCCACTACTACAATGAGCAGTTCTTC.

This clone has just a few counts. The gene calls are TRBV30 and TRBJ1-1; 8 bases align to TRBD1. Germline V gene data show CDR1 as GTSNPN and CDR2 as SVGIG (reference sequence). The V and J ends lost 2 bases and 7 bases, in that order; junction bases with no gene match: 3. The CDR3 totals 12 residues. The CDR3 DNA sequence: TGTGCCTGGAGTAGACAGGGGAATGAAGCTTTCTTT. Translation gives CAWSRQGNEAFF.

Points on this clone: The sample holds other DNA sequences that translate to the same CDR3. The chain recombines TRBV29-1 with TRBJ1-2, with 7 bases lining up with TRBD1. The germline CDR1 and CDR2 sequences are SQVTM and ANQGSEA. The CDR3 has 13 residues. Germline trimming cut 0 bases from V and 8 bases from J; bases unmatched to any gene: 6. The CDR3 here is CSVEDRTGVGYTF. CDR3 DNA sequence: TGCAGCGTTGAAGATAGAACAGGGGTGGGCTACACCTTC.

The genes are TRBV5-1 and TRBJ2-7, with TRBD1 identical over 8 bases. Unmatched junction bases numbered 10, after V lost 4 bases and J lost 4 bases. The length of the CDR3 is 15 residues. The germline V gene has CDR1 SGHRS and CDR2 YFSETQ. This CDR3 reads CASSRTSGGQYEQYF. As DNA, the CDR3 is TGCGCCAGCAGCCGCACCTCAGGGGGCCAATACGAGCAGTACTTC.

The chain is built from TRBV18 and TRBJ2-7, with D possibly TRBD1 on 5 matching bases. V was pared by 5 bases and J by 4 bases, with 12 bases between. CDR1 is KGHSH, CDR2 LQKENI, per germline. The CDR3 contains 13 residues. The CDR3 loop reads CASSTSKGYEQYF. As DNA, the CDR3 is TGTGCCAGCTCAACATCCAAGGGGTACGAGCAGTACTTC. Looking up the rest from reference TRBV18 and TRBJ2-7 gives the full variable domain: NAGVMQNPRHLVRRRGQEARLRCSPMKGHSHVYWYRQLPEEGLKFMVYLQKENIIDESGMPKERFSAEFPKEGPSILRIQQVVRGDSAAYFCASSTSKGYEQYFGPGTRLTVT.

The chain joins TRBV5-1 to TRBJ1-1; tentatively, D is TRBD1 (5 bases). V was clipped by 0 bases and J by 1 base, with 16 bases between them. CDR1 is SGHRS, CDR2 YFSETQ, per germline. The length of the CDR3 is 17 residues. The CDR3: CASSLGGLLGSNTEAFF. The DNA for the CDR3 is TGCGCCAGCAGCTTGGGGGGCCTCCTTGGGTCGAACACTGAAGCTTTCTTT.

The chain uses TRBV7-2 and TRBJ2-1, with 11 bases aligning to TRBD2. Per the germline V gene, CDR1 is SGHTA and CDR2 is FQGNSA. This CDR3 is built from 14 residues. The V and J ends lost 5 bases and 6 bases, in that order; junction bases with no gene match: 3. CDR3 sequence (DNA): TGTGCCAGCAGCACTAGCGGGGGCCCCAATGAGCAGTTCTTC. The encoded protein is CASSTSGGPNEQFF.

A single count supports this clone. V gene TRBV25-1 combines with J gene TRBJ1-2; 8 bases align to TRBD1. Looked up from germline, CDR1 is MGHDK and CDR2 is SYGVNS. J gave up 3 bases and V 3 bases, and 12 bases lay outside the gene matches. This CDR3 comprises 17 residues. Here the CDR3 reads CASSDKEGQEYDYGYTF. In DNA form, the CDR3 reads TGTGCCAGCAGTGACAAAGAGGGACAGGAATACGACTATGGCTACACCTTC.

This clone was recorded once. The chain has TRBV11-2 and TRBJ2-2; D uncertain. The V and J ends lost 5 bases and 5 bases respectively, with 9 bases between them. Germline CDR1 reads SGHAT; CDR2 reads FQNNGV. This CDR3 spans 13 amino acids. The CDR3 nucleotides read TGTGCCAGCAGCCCCTTAGATACCGGGGAGCTGTTTTTT. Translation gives CASSPLDTGELFF.